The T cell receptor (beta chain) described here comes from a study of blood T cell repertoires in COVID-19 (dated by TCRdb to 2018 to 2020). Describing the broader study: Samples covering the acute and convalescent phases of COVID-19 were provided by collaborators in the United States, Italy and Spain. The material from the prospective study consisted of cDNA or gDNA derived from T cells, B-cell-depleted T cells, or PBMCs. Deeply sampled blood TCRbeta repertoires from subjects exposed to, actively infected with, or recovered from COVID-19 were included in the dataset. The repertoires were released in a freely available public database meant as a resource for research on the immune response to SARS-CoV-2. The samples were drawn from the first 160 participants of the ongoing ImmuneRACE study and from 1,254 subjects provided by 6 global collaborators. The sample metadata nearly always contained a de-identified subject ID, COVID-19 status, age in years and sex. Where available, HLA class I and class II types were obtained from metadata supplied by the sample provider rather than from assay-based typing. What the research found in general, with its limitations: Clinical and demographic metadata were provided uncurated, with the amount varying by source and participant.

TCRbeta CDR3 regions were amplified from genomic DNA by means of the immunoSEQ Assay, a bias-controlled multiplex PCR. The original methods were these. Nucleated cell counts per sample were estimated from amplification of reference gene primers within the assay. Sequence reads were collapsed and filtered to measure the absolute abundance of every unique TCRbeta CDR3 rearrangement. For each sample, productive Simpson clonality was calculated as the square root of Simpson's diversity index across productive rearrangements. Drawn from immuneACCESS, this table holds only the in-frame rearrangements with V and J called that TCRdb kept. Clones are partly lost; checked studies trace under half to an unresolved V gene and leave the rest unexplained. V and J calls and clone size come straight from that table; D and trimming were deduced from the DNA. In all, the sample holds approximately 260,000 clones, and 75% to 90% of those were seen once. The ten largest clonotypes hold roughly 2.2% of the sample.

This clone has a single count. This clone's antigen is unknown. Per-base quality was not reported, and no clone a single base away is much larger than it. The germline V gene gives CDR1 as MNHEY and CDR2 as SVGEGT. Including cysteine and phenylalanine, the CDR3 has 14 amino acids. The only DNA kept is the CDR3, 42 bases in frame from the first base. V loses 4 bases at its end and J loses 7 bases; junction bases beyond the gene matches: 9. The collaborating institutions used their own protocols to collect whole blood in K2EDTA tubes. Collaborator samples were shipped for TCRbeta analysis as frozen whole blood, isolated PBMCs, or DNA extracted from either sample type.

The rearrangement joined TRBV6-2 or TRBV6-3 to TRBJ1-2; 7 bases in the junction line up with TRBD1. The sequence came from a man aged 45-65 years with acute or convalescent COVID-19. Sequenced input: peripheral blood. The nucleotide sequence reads TGTGCCAGCAGTTCGCACAGGGGAACGGGTGGCTACACCTTC. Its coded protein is CASSSHRGTGGYTF.